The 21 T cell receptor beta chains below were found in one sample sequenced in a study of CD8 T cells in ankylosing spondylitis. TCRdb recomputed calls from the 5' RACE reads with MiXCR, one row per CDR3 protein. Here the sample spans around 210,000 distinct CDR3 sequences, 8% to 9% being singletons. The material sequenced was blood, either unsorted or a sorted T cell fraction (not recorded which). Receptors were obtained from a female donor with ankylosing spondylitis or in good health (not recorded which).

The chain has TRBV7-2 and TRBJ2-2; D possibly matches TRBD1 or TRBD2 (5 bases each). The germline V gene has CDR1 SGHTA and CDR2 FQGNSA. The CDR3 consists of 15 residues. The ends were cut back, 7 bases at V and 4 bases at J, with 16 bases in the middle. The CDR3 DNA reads TGTGCCAGCACCAACCCTCTGAGGGGCACCGGGGAGCTGTTTTTT. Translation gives CASTNPLRGTGELFF.

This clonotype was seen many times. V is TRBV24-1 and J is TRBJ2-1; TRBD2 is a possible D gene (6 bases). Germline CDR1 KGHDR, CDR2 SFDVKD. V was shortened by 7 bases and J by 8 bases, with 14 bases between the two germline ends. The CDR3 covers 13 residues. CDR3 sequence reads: CATRGLGLDEQFF. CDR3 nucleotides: TGTGCCACCAGGGGACTGGGCCTAGATGAGCAGTTCTTC.

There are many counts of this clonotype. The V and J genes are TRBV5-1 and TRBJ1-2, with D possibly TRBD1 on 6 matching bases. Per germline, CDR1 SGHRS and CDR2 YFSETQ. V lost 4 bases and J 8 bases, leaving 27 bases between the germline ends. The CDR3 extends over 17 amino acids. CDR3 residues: CASSLTGAQSKIVGYTF. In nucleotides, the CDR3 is TGCGCCAGCAGCCTGACAGGAGCCCAATCCAAAATAGTAGGCTACACCTTC.

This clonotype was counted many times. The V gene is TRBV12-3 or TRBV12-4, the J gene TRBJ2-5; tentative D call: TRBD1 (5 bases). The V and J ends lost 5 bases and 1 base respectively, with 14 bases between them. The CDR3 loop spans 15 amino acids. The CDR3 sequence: CASSTSRASQETQYF. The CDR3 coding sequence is TGTGCCAGCAGTACTTCCAGGGCCAGCCAAGAGACCCAGTACTTC.

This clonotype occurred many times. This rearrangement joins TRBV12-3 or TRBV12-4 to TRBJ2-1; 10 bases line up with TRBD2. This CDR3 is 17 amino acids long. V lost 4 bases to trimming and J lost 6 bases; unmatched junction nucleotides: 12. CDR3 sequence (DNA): TGTGCCAGCAGTTGGGGGCAGGGTATAGCGGGAGGCAATGAGCAGTTCTTC. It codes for CASSWGQGIAGGNEQFF.

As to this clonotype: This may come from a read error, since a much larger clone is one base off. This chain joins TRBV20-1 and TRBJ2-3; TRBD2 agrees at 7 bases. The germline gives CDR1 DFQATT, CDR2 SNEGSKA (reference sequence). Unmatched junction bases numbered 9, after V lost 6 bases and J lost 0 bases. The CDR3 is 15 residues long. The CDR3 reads CSAPATSSSTDTQYF. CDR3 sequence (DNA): TGCAGTGCCCCCGCGACTAGCTCTAGCACAGATACGCAGTATTTT.

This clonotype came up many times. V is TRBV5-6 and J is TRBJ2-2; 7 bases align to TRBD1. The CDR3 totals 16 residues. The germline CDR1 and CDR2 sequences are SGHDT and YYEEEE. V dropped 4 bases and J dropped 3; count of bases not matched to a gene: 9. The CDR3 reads CASSPRVGQYTGELFF. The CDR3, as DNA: TGTGCCAGCAGCCCTAGGGTGGGACAGTACACCGGGGAGCTGTTTTTT.

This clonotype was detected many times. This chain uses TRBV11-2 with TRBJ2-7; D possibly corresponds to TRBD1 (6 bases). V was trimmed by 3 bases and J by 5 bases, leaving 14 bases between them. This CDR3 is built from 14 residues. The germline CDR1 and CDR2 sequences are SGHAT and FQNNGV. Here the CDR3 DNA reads TGTGCCAGCAGCTTCACCGGGACATTCGACGAGCAGTACTTC. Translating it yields CASSFTGTFDEQYF.

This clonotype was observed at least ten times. Here the CDR3 reads CSARGGGRTNIQYF. In DNA, the CDR3 is TGCAGTGCTAGAGGAGGCGGGAGAACGAACATTCAGTACTTC. The rearrangement joins TRBV20-1 to TRBJ2-4; 7 nucleotides align to TRBD2. CDR3 size: 14 residues. Germline CDR1 is DFQATT and CDR2 is SNEGSKA (reference sequence). Germline trimming cut 1 base from V and 7 bases from J; bases unmatched to any gene: 7.

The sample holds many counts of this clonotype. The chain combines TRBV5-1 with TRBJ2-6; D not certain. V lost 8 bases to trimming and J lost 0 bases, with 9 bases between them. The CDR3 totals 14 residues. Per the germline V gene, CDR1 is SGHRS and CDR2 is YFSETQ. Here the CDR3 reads CASQIDSGANVLTF. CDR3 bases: TGCGCCAGTCAAATAGACTCTGGGGCCAACGTCCTGACTTTC.

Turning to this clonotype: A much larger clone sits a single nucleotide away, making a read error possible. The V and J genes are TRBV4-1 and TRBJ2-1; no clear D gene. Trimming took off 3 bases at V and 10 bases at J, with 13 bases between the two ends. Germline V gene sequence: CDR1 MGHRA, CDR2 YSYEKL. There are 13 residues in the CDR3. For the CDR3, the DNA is TGCGCCAGCAGCCACGATAGGGATAGAGAGCAGTTCTTC. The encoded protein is CASSHDRDREQFF.

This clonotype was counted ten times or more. The chain's CDR3 is CASIIWEGPYNEQFF. CDR3 DNA sequence: TGTGCCAGCATCATCTGGGAGGGCCCCTACAATGAGCAGTTCTTC. The V gene is TRBV5-4, the J gene TRBJ2-1; 7 bases map to TRBD2. V was pared by 6 bases and J by 2 bases, with 8 bases of the junction left unmatched. The germline V gene encodes CDR1 SGHNT and CDR2 YYREEE (reference sequence). This CDR3 comprises 15 residues.

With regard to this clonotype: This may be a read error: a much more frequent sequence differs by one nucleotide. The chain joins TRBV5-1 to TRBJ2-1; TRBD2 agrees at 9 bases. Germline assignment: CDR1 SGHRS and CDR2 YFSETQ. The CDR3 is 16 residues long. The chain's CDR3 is CTSSLVASGAYNEQFF. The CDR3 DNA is TGCACCAGCAGCTTGGTGGCTAGCGGGGCCTACAATGAGCAGTTCTTC.

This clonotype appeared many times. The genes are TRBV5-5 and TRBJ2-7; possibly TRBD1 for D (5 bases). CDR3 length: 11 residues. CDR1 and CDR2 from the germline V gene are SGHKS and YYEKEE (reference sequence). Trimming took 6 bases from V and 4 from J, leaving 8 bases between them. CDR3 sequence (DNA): TGTGCCAGCAAGGACATGTACGAGCAGTACTTC. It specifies CASKDMYEQYF.

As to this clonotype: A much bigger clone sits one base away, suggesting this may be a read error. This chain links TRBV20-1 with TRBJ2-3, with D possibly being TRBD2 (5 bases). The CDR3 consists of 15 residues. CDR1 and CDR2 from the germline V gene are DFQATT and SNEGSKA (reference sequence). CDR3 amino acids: CTARVASRSTDTQYF. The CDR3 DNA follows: TGCACTGCTAGAGTGGCTAGCAGGAGCACAGATACGCAGTATTTT.

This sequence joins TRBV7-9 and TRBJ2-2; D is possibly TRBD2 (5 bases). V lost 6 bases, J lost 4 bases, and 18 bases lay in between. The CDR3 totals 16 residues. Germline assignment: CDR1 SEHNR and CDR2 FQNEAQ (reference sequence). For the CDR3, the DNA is TGTGCCAGCAGTCTCCGGGGTCCTACCTCCACCGGGGAGCTGTTTTTT. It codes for CASSLRGPTSTGELFF.

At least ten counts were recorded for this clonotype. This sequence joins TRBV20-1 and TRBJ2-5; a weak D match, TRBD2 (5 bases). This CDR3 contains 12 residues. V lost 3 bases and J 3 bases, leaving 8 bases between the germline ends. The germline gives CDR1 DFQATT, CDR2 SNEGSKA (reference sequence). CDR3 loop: CSASSDEETQYF. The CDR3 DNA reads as TGCAGTGCTAGTAGCGACGAAGAGACCCAGTACTTC.

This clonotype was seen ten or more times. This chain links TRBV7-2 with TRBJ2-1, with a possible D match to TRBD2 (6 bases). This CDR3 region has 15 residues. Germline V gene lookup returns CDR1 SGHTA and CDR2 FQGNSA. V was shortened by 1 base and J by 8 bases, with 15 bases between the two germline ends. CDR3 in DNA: TGTGCCAGCAGCTTAGTCGCCAGGTGGAGGGATGAGCAGTTCTTC. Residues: CASSLVARWRDEQFF.

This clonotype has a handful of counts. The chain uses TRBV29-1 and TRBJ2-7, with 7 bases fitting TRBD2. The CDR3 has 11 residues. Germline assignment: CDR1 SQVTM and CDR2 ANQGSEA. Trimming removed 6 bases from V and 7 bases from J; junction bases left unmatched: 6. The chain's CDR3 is CSVREGQEQYF. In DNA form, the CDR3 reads TGCAGCGTGAGGGAGGGCCAAGAGCAGTACTTC.

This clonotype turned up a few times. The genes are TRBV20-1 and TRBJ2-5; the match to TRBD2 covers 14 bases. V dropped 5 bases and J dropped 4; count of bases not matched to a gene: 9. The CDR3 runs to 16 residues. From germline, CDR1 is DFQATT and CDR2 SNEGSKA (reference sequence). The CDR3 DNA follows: TGCAGTGCTCGTGGACTAGCGGGAGGCTGGGCAGAGACCCAGTACTTC. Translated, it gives CSARGLAGGWAETQYF.

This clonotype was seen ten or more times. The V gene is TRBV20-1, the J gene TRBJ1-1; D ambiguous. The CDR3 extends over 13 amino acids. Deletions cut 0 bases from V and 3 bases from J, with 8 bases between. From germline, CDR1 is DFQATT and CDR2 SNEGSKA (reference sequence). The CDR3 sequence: CSARDYGDTEAFF. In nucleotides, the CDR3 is TGCAGTGCTAGAGATTACGGGGACACTGAAGCTTTCTTT.